The clone carrying this T cell receptor beta chain was observed at least ten times. Time point specified: patch test 2, 6 weeks after DPC sensitization. The treatment denotes: therapeutic diphenylcyclopropenone sensitization with weekly scalp DPC. The study used a library that attached unique molecular identifiers to individual cDNA molecules. TCRdb recomputed calls from the RACE reads with MiXCR, one row per CDR3 protein. The repertoire holds roughly 150,000 distinct CDR3 sequences, around 11% seen once, with more than 1.1% in the top ten. Germline values: CDR1 KGHDR, CDR2 SFDVKD. V shed 6 bases and J shed 3 bases, with 14 bases lying between them. The CDR3 totals 15 residues. This sample was taken from a study of human T cells and chemical hapten exposure. Study information: Per-sample TCR yields varied mainly from small pooled library volume differences.

The clonotype was recovered from a woman aged 45-59 years with alopecia areata. Some clones in this sample may be carry-over from other donors' samples. This rearrangement joins TRBV24-1 to TRBJ2-1; perhaps TRBD2 as D (5 bases). The specimen was whole blood, collected in connection with sensitization to the hapten diphenylcyclopropenone (DPC). CDR3 nucleotides: TGTGCCACCAGTCTTCGAGGGTCCCTCTACAATGAGCAGTTCTTC. It is translated as CATSLRGSLYNEQFF.